This T cell receptor beta chain was recorded in a study of blood T cell repertoires in COVID-19 (dated by TCRdb to 2020 to 2022). With regard to the full study: Samples covering the acute and convalescent phases of COVID-19 were provided by collaborators in the United States, Italy and Spain. The material from the prospective study consisted of cDNA or gDNA derived from T cells, B-cell-depleted T cells, or PBMCs. The dataset comprised deeply sampled blood TCRbeta repertoires from subjects exposed to, actively infected with, or recovered from COVID-19. The repertoires were released in a freely available public database intended as a resource for research on the immune response to SARS-CoV-2. Samples came from the ongoing ImmuneRACE study (first 160 participants) plus 1,254 subjects from 6 global collaborators. A de-identified subject ID, COVID-19 status, age in years and sex were almost always included in the sample metadata. Where HLA class I and class II types were available, the types were taken from metadata supplied by the sample provider, not from assay-based typing.

This clone was detected only once. The antigen it binds to is not known. No base quality values were provided; no much bigger clone lies one nucleotide off. TCRbeta CDR3 regions were amplified from genomic DNA by means of the immunoSEQ Assay, a bias-controlled multiplex PCR. Turning to the authors' computational methods: Within the assay, amplification of reference gene primers was used to estimate how many nucleated cells each sample contained. Sequence reads were collapsed and filtered to measure the absolute abundance of every unique TCRbeta CDR3 rearrangement. For each sample, productive Simpson clonality was calculated as the square root of Simpson's diversity index across productive rearrangements. As stored in TCRdb, this immuneACCESS dataset retains in-frame rearrangements with V and J assigned. A fraction of the clones does not appear; measured against another copy, unresolved V genes explain less than half of the discrepancy, and the remainder lacks a known reason. D and trimming were read from the DNA, whereas the V and J calls and clone size are those reported in that table. The sample table contains around 100,000 clones; only one count was recorded for around 84% of them. The ten largest account for roughly 17% of the sample.

The CDR3 starts with the cysteine, ends with the phenylalanine, and has 15 residues. The entry retains the CDR3 DNA only, 45 bases that are in frame from base 1. CDR1 is given as SGHTA and CDR2 as FQGNSA, both from the germline V gene. V loses 1 base at its end and J loses 10 bases; junction bases beyond the gene matches: 7. Whole blood was collected in K2EDTA tubes by collaborating institutions according to the institutions' own protocols. For TCRbeta analysis, collaborator samples were shipped as frozen whole blood, as isolated PBMCs, or as DNA extracted from either sample type. What the authors observed across the whole study: Clinical and demographic metadata were provided uncurated, with the amount varying by source and participant.

The source is a woman aged 55-70 years with acute or convalescent COVID-19. The chain uses TRBV7-2 and TRBJ1-6, with TRBD1 matching 7 junction bases. What was sequenced was peripheral blood. The DNA is as follows: TGTGCCAGCAGCTTAGGCAGGGGGGAGAGATCACCCCTCCACTTT. This yields the protein CASSLGRGERSPLHF.